A selection of T cell receptor beta chains follows, all from one sample in a study of T cells in Graves' hyperthyroidism and ophthalmopathy. TCRdb itself ran the multiplex PCR reads through MiXCR, one entry per CDR3 protein. The sample lists around 450,000 distinct CDR3 sequences, approximately 15% occurring once. The sequenced material came from blood. Receptors originate from a woman in her late teens or twenties with Graves' hyperthyroidism. The CDR3 runs from the conserved cysteine through the conserved F or W. The order of the fields is V gene, D gene, J gene, clone size, CDR3 protein, CDR3 DNA. D genes are given only for firm matches. Size tells how often a clone was seen (once, few, many) or the class of an expanded clone, and some rows leave it out.

V gene: TRBV7-2; D gene: .; J gene: TRBJ2-7; clone size: many; CDR3 protein: CASSLDPSSYEQYF; CDR3 DNA: TGTGCCAGCAGCTTAGATCCGAGCTCCTACGAGCAGTACTTC
V gene: TRBV7-3; D gene: TRBD1; J gene: TRBJ2-5; clone size: .; CDR3 protein: CASSTRDRGWLETQYF; CDR3 DNA: TGTGCCAGCAGCACTCGGGACAGGGGTTGGTTAGAGACCCAGTACTTC
V gene: TRBV12-3/TRBV12-4; D gene: TRBD2; J gene: TRBJ2-1; clone size: many; CDR3 protein: CASMKRTSGRYEQFF; CDR3 DNA: TGTGCCAGCATGAAACGGACTAGCGGGAGGTATGAGCAGTTCTTC
V gene: TRBV6-2/TRBV6-3; D gene: .; J gene: TRBJ1-1; clone size: .; CDR3 protein: CASSYSLPGSEAFF; CDR3 DNA: TGTGCCAGCAGTTACTCATTGCCAGGCTCTGAAGCTTTCTTT
V gene: TRBV7-3; D gene: .; J gene: TRBJ1-4; clone size: many; CDR3 protein: CASSVTGNTNEKLFF; CDR3 DNA: TGTGCCAGCAGCGTCACAGGGAACACTAATGAAAAACTGTTTTTT
V gene: TRBV25-1; D gene: .; J gene: TRBJ1-6; clone size: many; CDR3 protein: CASSESADSSPLHF; CDR3 DNA: TGTGCCAGCAGTGAATCGGCGGATTCTTCACCCCTCCACTTT
V gene: TRBV2; D gene: TRBD2; J gene: TRBJ2-5; clone size: few; CDR3 protein: CASATGREGQETQYF; CDR3 DNA: TGTGCCAGCGCCACCGGCCGGGAGGGCCAAGAGACCCAGTACTTC
V gene: TRBV2; D gene: .; J gene: TRBJ2-2; clone size: many; CDR3 protein: CASTEGAGADTGELFF; CDR3 DNA: TGTGCCAGCACCGAAGGTGCGGGGGCTGACACCGGGGAGCTGTTTTTT
V gene: TRBV7-3; D gene: TRBD1; J gene: TRBJ1-1; clone size: few; CDR3 protein: CASSLGQAVGTEAFF; CDR3 DNA: TGTGCCAGCAGCCTGGGACAGGCTGTGGGCACTGAAGCTTTCTTT
V gene: TRBV7-6; D gene: TRBD1; J gene: TRBJ2-7; clone size: .; CDR3 protein: CASSLGGTGGFSYEQYF; CDR3 DNA: TGTGCCAGCAGCTTAGGTGGGACAGGGGGCTTCTCCTACGAGCAGTACTTC
V gene: TRBV6-2/TRBV6-3; D gene: TRBD2; J gene: TRBJ2-7; clone size: few; CDR3 protein: CASSYSAGVSYEQYF; CDR3 DNA: TGTGCCAGCAGTTACTCGGCGGGAGTCTCCTACGAGCAGTACTTC
V gene: TRBV6-1; D gene: TRBD2; J gene: TRBJ2-3; clone size: .; CDR3 protein: CASRSGAGGTGTQYF; CDR3 DNA: TGTGCCAGCAGGTCTGGAGCGGGGGGGACGGGGACGCAGTATTTT
V gene: TRBV3-1; D gene: .; J gene: TRBJ2-7; clone size: many; CDR3 protein: CASSQVGSTGEQYF; CDR3 DNA: TGTGCCAGCAGCCAAGTCGGGAGTACGGGCGAGCAGTACTTC
V gene: TRBV28; D gene: TRBD1; J gene: TRBJ1-5; clone size: many; CDR3 protein: CASSLISGTGWNQPQHF; CDR3 DNA: TGTGCCAGCAGTTTAATCTCCGGGACAGGATGGAATCAGCCCCAGCATTTT
V gene: TRBV7-9; D gene: .; J gene: TRBJ2-7; clone size: many; CDR3 protein: CASSSGTAPKEQYF; CDR3 DNA: TGTGCCAGCAGCTCCGGGACGGCCCCTAAGGAGCAGTACTTC
V gene: TRBV6-6; D gene: .; J gene: TRBJ2-7; clone size: many; CDR3 protein: CASSYSQGGEQYF; CDR3 DNA: TGTGCCAGCAGTTACTCACAGGGCGGCGAGCAGTACTTC
V gene: TRBV12-3/TRBV12-4; D gene: .; J gene: TRBJ2-4; clone size: .; CDR3 protein: CASSLSRQVKNIQYF; CDR3 DNA: TGTGCCAGCAGTTTAAGCAGGCAGGTCAAAAACATTCAGTACTTC
V gene: TRBV5-4; D gene: TRBD1; J gene: TRBJ1-3; clone size: many; CDR3 protein: CASSARQGGGNTIYF; CDR3 DNA: TGTGCCAGCAGCGCCCGACAGGGAGGGGGAAACACCATATATTTT
V gene: TRBV28; D gene: .; J gene: TRBJ2-5; clone size: many; CDR3 protein: CASSVDGRTQYF; CDR3 DNA: TGTGCCAGCAGTGTGGACGGCCGGACCCAGTACTTC
V gene: TRBV19; D gene: .; J gene: TRBJ2-2; clone size: .; CDR3 protein: CASSIEWNTGELFF; CDR3 DNA: TGTGCCAGTAGTATAGAATGGAACACCGGGGAGCTGTTTTTT
V gene: TRBV28; D gene: .; J gene: TRBJ2-1; clone size: few; CDR3 protein: CASSPPRGSNNEQFF; CDR3 DNA: TGTGCCAGCAGCCCCCCCAGGGGATCTAACAATGAGCAGTTCTTC
V gene: TRBV7-9; D gene: TRBD2; J gene: TRBJ2-5; clone size: many; CDR3 protein: CASSLVLAGEQETQYF; CDR3 DNA: TGTGCCAGCAGCTTAGTACTAGCGGGAGAGCAGGAGACCCAGTACTTC
V gene: TRBV4-3; D gene: TRBD2; J gene: TRBJ2-2; clone size: .; CDR3 protein: CASSQDRTSGSTGELFF; CDR3 DNA: TGCGCCAGCAGCCAAGATAGGACTAGCGGGAGTACCGGGGAGCTGTTTTTT
V gene: TRBV5-1; D gene: .; J gene: TRBJ1-2; clone size: .; CDR3 protein: CASSLAGGGANYGYTF; CDR3 DNA: TGCGCCAGCAGCTTGGCAGGTGGGGGCGCGAACTATGGCTACACCTTC
V gene: TRBV7-8; D gene: TRBD1; J gene: TRBJ2-2; clone size: many; CDR3 protein: CASSLTGVGTGELFF; CDR3 DNA: TGTGCCAGCAGTTTAACAGGGGTTGGGACCGGGGAGCTGTTTTTT
V gene: TRBV15; D gene: .; J gene: TRBJ2-2; clone size: many; CDR3 protein: CATSKGGPTGELFF; CDR3 DNA: TGTGCCACCAGCAAAGGGGGACCGACCGGGGAGCTGTTTTTT
V gene: TRBV28; D gene: TRBD1; J gene: TRBJ1-2; clone size: .; CDR3 protein: CASSPARGQGFPLGYTF; CDR3 DNA: TGTGCCAGCAGCCCCGCAAGGGGACAGGGGTTCCCTTTAGGCTACACCTTC
V gene: TRBV12-3/TRBV12-4; D gene: TRBD1; J gene: TRBJ2-2; clone size: many; CDR3 protein: CASSPGDREFGELFF; CDR3 DNA: TGTGCCAGCAGCCCCGGAGACAGGGAATTCGGGGAGCTGTTTTTT
V gene: TRBV6-1; D gene: .; J gene: TRBJ2-6; clone size: few; CDR3 protein: CASRFLDSGDSGANVLTF; CDR3 DNA: TGTGCCAGCAGATTCCTGGACAGCGGCGACTCTGGGGCCAACGTCCTGACTTTC
V gene: TRBV6-2/TRBV6-3; D gene: .; J gene: TRBJ2-7; clone size: many; CDR3 protein: CASSYSMGVTSYEQYF; CDR3 DNA: TGTGCCAGCAGTTACTCGATGGGTGTAACCTCCTACGAGCAGTACTTC
V gene: TRBV20-1; D gene: TRBD2; J gene: TRBJ2-1; clone size: many; CDR3 protein: CSARGLAGVRANEQFF; CDR3 DNA: TGCAGTGCTAGGGGACTAGCGGGAGTTCGAGCCAATGAGCAGTTCTTC
V gene: TRBV12-3/TRBV12-4; D gene: TRBD2; J gene: TRBJ2-7; clone size: few; CDR3 protein: CASSLLAEEQYF; CDR3 DNA: TGTGCCAGCAGTTTACTAGCGGAGGAGCAGTACTTC
V gene: TRBV11-2; D gene: TRBD2; J gene: TRBJ2-7; clone size: many; CDR3 protein: CASSLEMTSGRYEQYF; CDR3 DNA: TGTGCCAGCAGCTTAGAGATGACTAGCGGGAGATACGAGCAGTACTTC
V gene: TRBV20-1; D gene: .; J gene: TRBJ2-1; clone size: .; CDR3 protein: CSARDHRPGLSYDEQFF; CDR3 DNA: TGCAGTGCTAGAGATCACAGGCCAGGCCTATCCTACGATGAGCAGTTCTTC
V gene: TRBV28; D gene: .; J gene: TRBJ1-5; clone size: many; CDR3 protein: CASGGIYQPQHF; CDR3 DNA: TGTGCCAGCGGGGGGATTTATCAGCCCCAGCATTTT
V gene: TRBV12-3/TRBV12-4; D gene: .; J gene: TRBJ1-5; clone size: many; CDR3 protein: CASSPRTDQPQHF; CDR3 DNA: TGTGCCAGCAGTCCACGTACAGATCAGCCCCAGCATTTT
V gene: TRBV20-1; D gene: .; J gene: TRBJ1-4; clone size: few; CDR3 protein: CSARDLDRERTNEKLFF; CDR3 DNA: TGCAGTGCTAGAGATCTTGACCGTGAACGGACTAATGAAAAACTGTTTTTT
V gene: TRBV5-1; D gene: .; J gene: TRBJ2-1; clone size: many; CDR3 protein: CASSLGGWRGDNEQFF; CDR3 DNA: TGCGCCAGCAGCTTGGGAGGATGGAGGGGCGACAATGAGCAGTTCTTC
V gene: TRBV11-2; D gene: .; J gene: TRBJ2-7; clone size: many; CDR3 protein: CASSFRVEYSYEQYF; CDR3 DNA: TGTGCCAGCAGTTTTCGGGTTGAATACAGTTACGAGCAGTACTTC
V gene: TRBV5-1; D gene: .; J gene: TRBJ2-3; clone size: many; CDR3 protein: CASSLQGMGPDTQYF; CDR3 DNA: TGCGCCAGCAGCTTGCAGGGTATGGGGCCAGATACGCAGTATTTT
V gene: TRBV3-1; D gene: TRBD2; J gene: TRBJ2-1; clone size: many; CDR3 protein: CASSSQGGSGRAGMSYNEQFF; CDR3 DNA: TGTGCCAGCAGCTCCCAGGGTGGTAGCGGGAGGGCCGGTATGTCCTACAATGAGCAGTTCTTC
V gene: TRBV28; D gene: .; J gene: TRBJ1-3; clone size: many; CDR3 protein: CASSSPRNTIYF; CDR3 DNA: TGTGCCAGCAGTTCGCCAAGAAACACCATATATTTT
V gene: TRBV13; D gene: .; J gene: TRBJ1-1; clone size: many; CDR3 protein: CASSQETGNTEAFF; CDR3 DNA: TGTGCCAGCAGCCAAGAGACAGGGAACACTGAAGCTTTCTTT
V gene: TRBV5-1; D gene: TRBD1; J gene: TRBJ2-1; clone size: many; CDR3 protein: CASSLMPGTGFYNEQFF; CDR3 DNA: TGCGCCAGCAGCTTGATGCCTGGGACAGGATTTTACAATGAGCAGTTCTTC
V gene: TRBV27; D gene: .; J gene: TRBJ2-7; clone size: many; CDR3 protein: CASSLIKQPGSYEQYF; CDR3 DNA: TGTGCCAGCAGTTTGATCAAACAGCCCGGCTCCTACGAGCAGTACTTC
V gene: TRBV4-1; D gene: .; J gene: TRBJ1-1; clone size: many; CDR3 protein: CASSQERRGDTEAFF; CDR3 DNA: TGCGCCAGCAGCCAAGAGAGGCGGGGAGACACTGAAGCTTTCTTT
V gene: TRBV27; D gene: .; J gene: TRBJ2-7; clone size: many; CDR3 protein: CASSFSQPPRSKEQYF; CDR3 DNA: TGTGCCAGCAGTTTTTCCCAGCCGCCACGGAGTAAAGAGCAGTACTTC
V gene: TRBV2; D gene: .; J gene: TRBJ1-1; clone size: many; CDR3 protein: CASGDLVNTEAFF; CDR3 DNA: TGTGCCAGCGGGGATTTGGTTAACACTGAAGCTTTCTTT
V gene: TRBV28; D gene: .; J gene: TRBJ2-1; clone size: .; CDR3 protein: CASILASGSSYNEQFF; CDR3 DNA: .
V gene: TRBV7-9; D gene: .; J gene: TRBJ1-4; clone size: .; CDR3 protein: CASSRNSAAQNEKLFF; CDR3 DNA: TGTGCCAGCAGCCGTAATTCAGCCGCCCAGAATGAAAAACTGTTTTTT
V gene: TRBV30; D gene: .; J gene: TRBJ1-1; clone size: many; CDR3 protein: CAWSAKRVTEAFF; CDR3 DNA: TGTGCCTGGAGTGCTAAGAGGGTGACTGAAGCTTTCTTT
V gene: TRBV9; D gene: TRBD1; J gene: TRBJ1-6; clone size: few; CDR3 protein: CASSAGTGDNSPLHF; CDR3 DNA: TGTGCCAGCAGCGCCGGGACAGGGGATAATTCACCCCTCCACTTT
V gene: TRBV12-3/TRBV12-4; D gene: .; J gene: TRBJ1-6; clone size: .; CDR3 protein: CASKWGSFNSPLHF; CDR3 DNA: TGTGCCAGCAAGTGGGGGAGTTTCAATTCACCCCTCCACTTT
V gene: TRBV3-1; D gene: .; J gene: TRBJ1-1; clone size: many; CDR3 protein: CASSYQPDTEAFF; CDR3 DNA: TGTGCCAGCAGCTACCAGCCCGACACTGAAGCTTTCTTT
V gene: TRBV7-9; D gene: TRBD2; J gene: TRBJ2-7; clone size: many; CDR3 protein: CASSHSSGTYEQYF; CDR3 DNA: TGTGCCAGCAGCCATTCTAGCGGGACCTACGAGCAGTACTTC
V gene: TRBV29-1; D gene: .; J gene: TRBJ1-2; clone size: .; CDR3 protein: CSVGKNGYTF; CDR3 DNA: TGCAGCGTTGGGAAAAATGGCTACACCTTC
V gene: TRBV2; D gene: .; J gene: TRBJ1-4; clone size: many; CDR3 protein: CASSAQPRGEKLFF; CDR3 DNA: TGTGCCAGCAGCGCACAACCCCGGGGAGAAAAACTGTTTTTT
V gene: TRBV3-1; D gene: .; J gene: TRBJ1-4; clone size: few; CDR3 protein: CASSQGGTRVEKLFF; CDR3 DNA: TGTGCCAGCAGCCAAGGCGGGACACGAGTTGAAAAACTGTTTTTT